Listed below are T cell receptor beta chains from one sample, sequenced in a study of blood T cells in healthy people across ages. TCRdb reanalysed the 5' RACE reads using MiXCR and keeps one entry per CDR3 protein. Here the sample spans 1.8 million or so distinct CDR3 sequences, approximately 39% being singletons. Source material: blood. The receptor source for this set is a human donor in good health. Each CDR3 is given without its conserved first and last residue.

V	CDR3
TRBV4-2	ASSLRLSGGRGTDTQY
TRBV20-1	SARDRRLGYNEQF
TRBV5-5	ASIMGGSETQY
TRBV5-1	ASSLIPGTSAEDTQY
TRBV20-1	TGWDYSYNEQF
TRBV12-3/TRBV12-4	ASAKTGGGGYT
TRBV20-1	SAILQGDPYEQY
TRBV5-1	ASGGPTYNEQF
TRBV4-2	ASSQDSVVGSYNEQF
TRBV4-3	ASSQEILEGVVTEAF
TRBV20-1	SARARAGAF
TRBV5-1	ASSTDPGQGGSPLH
TRBV13	ASSPRQNSPPH
TRBV29-1	SFRQGRENTEAF
TRBV13	ASSLGLAGAAGSYEQY
TRBV6-5	ASSYSKGGAEYTEAF
TRBV29-1	SVVAETKVHEQY
TRBV19	ASTGSPYGYT
TRBV11-2	ASSLGSTYNEQF
TRBV7-2	ASRAAGGAYYGYT
TRBV5-1	ASSSSTGPSPNEQF
TRBV10-3	AISQDMIETQY
TRBV6-6	ASRVGGSGGYT
TRBV4-2	ASSQVHLLTDTQY
TRBV5-1	ASSGGTVYEKLF
TRBV19	ASSINTGDNEQF
TRBV4-1	ASSQDWEDYGYT
TRBV20-1	SAAVGNTEAF
TRBV3-1	ASSQSTGYSYEQY
TRBV20-1	SARTPGLGSPEQY
TRBV6-2/TRBV6-3	ASRPFDRRINYGYT
TRBV4-3	ASSQTAGGNGEDEQY
TRBV28	VSSFILGYGYT
TRBV10-3	AISEMGGAGGNQPQH
TRBV28	ASNLGTSGGAYTDTQY
TRBV6-5	ASSYSEGWVEQY
TRBV10-3	AISDGTGGYGQY